Sequencing of this T cell receptor beta chain was carried out in a study of shared T cell receptors in the human thymus. Measured with immunoSEQ multiplex PCR; TCRdb has only the in-frame clones, and not every one. This table has about 610,000 clones, roughly 90% appearing once. Germline CDR1 reads LGHNA; CDR2 reads YSLEER. V trimming: 0 bases; J trimming: 1 base; junction bases outside the gene matches: 4. This CDR3 region has 17 residues. The same data also contributed to another study, on human thymus T cells. Turning to that study: Corrective heart surgery yielded the resections from which the thymus tissue came. Thymic and blood repertoires appeared to show biased V and J gene usage. Related reports documented highly overlapping thymic repertoires among unrelated individuals.

This rearrangement joins TRBV4-3 to TRBJ2-7; 12 nucleotides match TRBD2. Sequencing was done on a sample of thymocytes. The sequence came from a boy younger than two with a congenital heart defect. CDR3 in amino acids: CASSQEPGTSGSYEQYF. The CDR3 DNA follows: TGCGCCAGCAGCCAAGAACCTGGGACTAGCGGGTCCTACGAGCAGTACTTC.